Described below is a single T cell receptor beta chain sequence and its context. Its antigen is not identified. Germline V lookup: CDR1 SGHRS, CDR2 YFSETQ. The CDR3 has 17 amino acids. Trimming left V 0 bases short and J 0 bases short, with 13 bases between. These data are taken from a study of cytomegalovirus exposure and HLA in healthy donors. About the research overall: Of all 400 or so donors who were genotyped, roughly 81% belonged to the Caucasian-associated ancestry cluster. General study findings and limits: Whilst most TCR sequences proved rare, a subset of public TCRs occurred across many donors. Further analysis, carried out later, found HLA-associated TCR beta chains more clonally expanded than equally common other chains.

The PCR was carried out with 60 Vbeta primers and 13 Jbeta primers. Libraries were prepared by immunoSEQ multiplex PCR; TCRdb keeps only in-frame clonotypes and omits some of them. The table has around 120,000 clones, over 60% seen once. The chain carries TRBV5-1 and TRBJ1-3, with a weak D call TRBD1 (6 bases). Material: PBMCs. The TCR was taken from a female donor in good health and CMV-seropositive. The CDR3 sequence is CASSLEWQGSSGNTIYF. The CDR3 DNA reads TGCGCCAGCAGCTTGGAGTGGCAGGGGAGCTCTGGAAACACCATATATTTT.